This is a list of T cell receptor beta chains from one sample in a study of blood T cell repertoires in COVID-19. The repertoire was sequenced with immunoSEQ multiplex PCR; TCRdb's copy has only in-frame clones and lacks some. Among about 380,000 clones listed, approximately 90% were seen once. Sequencing was done on a sample of PBMCs or T cells enriched from blood (not recorded which). These receptors were collected from a woman under 30 who had recovered from COVID-19. CDR3s include the opening cysteine and the closing phenylalanine or tryptophan. Fields, in order: clone size, D gene, V gene, J gene, CDR3 DNA, CDR3 protein. The D gene is left open where the match is weak. For some rows the clone size is stated as once, few or many, or as a class when expanded; others skip it.

clone_size: .; d_call: TRBD2; v_call: TRBV5-1; j_call: TRBJ2-7; cdr3_nt: TGCGCCAGCAGCTTGGGCTTATCTGCCGGGACTAGCGGGGGGGCCTGGGACGAGCAGTACTTC; cdr3_aa: CASSLGLSAGTSGGAWDEQYF
clone_size: .; d_call: TRBD2; v_call: TRBV6-2/TRBV6-3; j_call: TRBJ2-1; cdr3_nt: TGTGCCAGCAGTTACTGGGCGGGGGGGCCCTCCTACAATGAGCAGTTCTTC; cdr3_aa: CASSYWAGGPSYNEQFF
clone_size: few; d_call: .; v_call: TRBV7-2; j_call: TRBJ1-5; cdr3_nt: TGTGCCAGCAGCTTAATTCACGGGAATCAGCCCCAGCATTTT; cdr3_aa: CASSLIHGNQPQHF
clone_size: .; d_call: .; v_call: TRBV2; j_call: TRBJ1-6; cdr3_nt: TGTGCCAGCAATCAGCCGCGGTCACCCCTCCACTTT; cdr3_aa: CASNQPRSPLHF
clone_size: .; d_call: .; v_call: TRBV2; j_call: TRBJ1-1; cdr3_nt: TGTGCCAGCAGTGATGGGAGGTGGGTGAACACTGAAGCTTTCTTT; cdr3_aa: CASSDGRWVNTEAFF
clone_size: .; d_call: TRBD1; v_call: TRBV7-9; j_call: TRBJ1-6; cdr3_nt: TGTGCCAGCAGCTTAGCGACAGGGGCTAATTCACCCCTCCACTTT; cdr3_aa: CASSLATGANSPLHF
clone_size: .; d_call: .; v_call: TRBV18; j_call: TRBJ2-1; cdr3_nt: TGTGCCAGCTCACCCGGGTCCACGGTGTCCCCCTACAATGAGCAGTTCTTC; cdr3_aa: CASSPGSTVSPYNEQFF
clone_size: .; d_call: TRBD1; v_call: TRBV6-5; j_call: TRBJ1-2; cdr3_nt: TGTGCCAGCAGTTACTCGCAAACAGGGGGCTATGGCTACACCTTC; cdr3_aa: CASSYSQTGGYGYTF
clone_size: .; d_call: TRBD1; v_call: TRBV6-4; j_call: TRBJ1-1; cdr3_nt: TGTGCCAGCAGGGAACAGGGGACCAAGGGGACTGAAGCTTTCTTT; cdr3_aa: CASREQGTKGTEAFF
clone_size: .; d_call: .; v_call: TRBV5-1; j_call: TRBJ1-3; cdr3_nt: TGCGCCAGCAGCCCGGGACACCTCTCTGGAAACACCATATATTTT; cdr3_aa: CASSPGHLSGNTIYF
clone_size: .; d_call: TRBD1; v_call: TRBV7-9; j_call: TRBJ2-5; cdr3_nt: TGTGCCAGCAGCCTAGGGACAGGGGGAGGAGAGACCCAGTACTTC; cdr3_aa: CASSLGTGGGETQYF
clone_size: .; d_call: TRBD1; v_call: TRBV2; j_call: TRBJ2-3; cdr3_nt: TGTGCCAGCAGTACCGGGACAGGGGGAGCAGATACGCAGTATTTT; cdr3_aa: CASSTGTGGADTQYF
clone_size: once; d_call: .; v_call: TRBV5-1; j_call: TRBJ2-7; cdr3_nt: TGCGCCAGCAGCTTGGCGGGGGTCTCCTACGAGCAGTACTTC; cdr3_aa: CASSLAGVSYEQYF
clone_size: .; d_call: TRBD1; v_call: TRBV4-1; j_call: TRBJ1-6; cdr3_nt: TGCGCCAGCAGACAGGGGGCTCCGCGATCCCTTAATTCACCCCTCCACTTT; cdr3_aa: CASRQGAPRSLNSPLHF
clone_size: few; d_call: .; v_call: TRBV18; j_call: TRBJ2-7; cdr3_nt: TGTGCCAGCTCACCTCAGGGAGGCGAGCAGTACTTC; cdr3_aa: CASSPQGGEQYF
clone_size: .; d_call: TRBD1; v_call: TRBV5-3; j_call: TRBJ1-2; cdr3_nt: TGTGCCAGAAGCTCCGGATCCCGATACAGGGGCCCCGAGGACTATGGCTACACCTTC; cdr3_aa: CARSSGSRYRGPEDYGYTF
clone_size: .; d_call: .; v_call: TRBV28; j_call: TRBJ1-4; cdr3_nt: TGTGCCAGCAGTCCCAAGATCCCGCAGGGGCTCGACGTCCCTACTTTT; cdr3_aa: CASSPKIPQGLDVPTF
clone_size: .; d_call: .; v_call: TRBV5-1; j_call: TRBJ1-1; cdr3_nt: TGCGCCAGCCGGAGAGAGACTGAAGCTTTCTTT; cdr3_aa: CASRRETEAFF
clone_size: .; d_call: .; v_call: TRBV4-1; j_call: TRBJ2-7; cdr3_nt: TGCGCCAGCAGCCAAGATCTTGCAGGGCTTGCCTACGAGCAGTACTTC; cdr3_aa: CASSQDLAGLAYEQYF
clone_size: .; d_call: TRBD2; v_call: TRBV11-2; j_call: TRBJ2-3; cdr3_nt: TGTGCCAGCAAGGGCGGGGGGGACTCCACAGATACGCAGTATTTT; cdr3_aa: CASKGGGDSTDTQYF
clone_size: .; d_call: .; v_call: TRBV7-6; j_call: TRBJ2-2; cdr3_nt: TGTGCCAGCAGCCGTCCCGGGACCGGGGAGCTGTTTTTT; cdr3_aa: CASSRPGTGELFF
clone_size: .; d_call: .; v_call: TRBV4-1; j_call: TRBJ1-5; cdr3_nt: TGCGCCAGCAGCCAGTGGGCAAGGGACATAGATCAGCCCCAGCATTTT; cdr3_aa: CASSQWARDIDQPQHF
clone_size: .; d_call: TRBD1; v_call: TRBV30; j_call: TRBJ1-2; cdr3_nt: TGTGCCTGGAGTGTAGTTCGGGACAGGAAGCATGGCTACACCTTC; cdr3_aa: CAWSVVRDRKHGYTF